Listed here are 17 T cell receptor beta chains from one sample, sequenced in a study of OX40 agonist ivuxolimab in advanced cancers. This table comes from immunoSEQ multiplex PCR, and its TCRdb copy is limited to in-frame clones, with some not included. The table has some 97,000 clones, almost 90% seen once. The material sequenced was CD4+ or CD8+ T cells sorted from blood, taken in a trial of the OX40 agonist ivuxolimab. Every receptor here comes from an adult with an advanced solid tumor such as melanoma, head and neck, liver or kidney cancer.

This sequence joins TRBV5-1 and TRBJ1-5, with 7 bases identical to TRBD1. The CDR3 length is 14 residues. CDR1 and CDR2 (germline): SGHRS, YFSETQ. J was trimmed by 4 bases and V by 2 bases; bases with no gene match: 3. As DNA, the CDR3 is TGCGCCAGCAGCTTCACAGGGGTAAATCAGCCCCAGCATTTT. Translation: CASSFTGVNQPQHF. Full variable domain (rest looked up from reference TRBV5-1 and TRBJ1-5): KAGVTQTPRYLIKTRGQQVTLSCSPISGHRSVSWYQQTPGQGLQFLFEYFSETQRNKGNFPGRFSGRQFSNSRSEMNVSTLELGDSALYLCASSFTGVNQPQHFGDGTRLSIL.

This chain uses TRBV19 with TRBJ2-2; 7 bases are a match to TRBD2. The V segment lost 5 bases and the J segment 0 bases; nucleotides outside the gene matches: 12. The CDR3 totals 18 residues. Germline V lookup: CDR1 LNHDA, CDR2 SQIVND (reference sequence). The CDR3 region has the DNA TGTGCCAGTAGTCGCTCTAGCGGTCTATTACCGAACACCGGGGAGCTGTTTTTT. This sequence encodes CASSRSSGLLPNTGELFF.

The CDR3 sequence: CAWRTGFGEKLFF. In nucleotides, the CDR3 is TGTGCCTGGAGGACAGGGTTTGGGGAAAAACTGTTTTTT. This sequence joins TRBV30 and TRBJ1-4; 7 bases map to TRBD1. CDR3 length equals 13 residues. The junction had 6 bases not matched to a gene; V was cut back by 3 bases and J by 8 bases. The germline V gene encodes CDR1 GTSNPN and CDR2 SVGIG (reference sequence). Looking up the rest from reference TRBV30 and TRBJ1-4 gives the full variable domain: SQTIHQWPATLVQPVGSPLSLECTVEGTSNPNLYWYRQAAGRGLQLLFYSVGIGQISSEVPQNLSASRPQDRQFILSSKKLLLSDSGFYLCAWRTGFGEKLFFGSGTQLSVL.

The chain has TRBV19 and TRBJ2-7, with D perhaps matching TRBD1 (5 bases). This CDR3 is built from 13 residues. V lost 6 bases and J lost 2, with 11 bases in between. Germline CDR1 reads LNHDA; CDR2 reads SQIVND (reference sequence). This chain's CDR3 is CASRSQGTYEQYF. In nucleotides, the CDR3 is TGTGCCAGTAGGAGTCAGGGAACCTACGAGCAGTACTTC.

The chain is built from TRBV4-1 and TRBJ2-1; the D is unclear. Germline CDR1 is MGHRA and CDR2 is YSYEKL. The CDR3 totals 15 residues. Trimming took 1 base from V and 3 from J, leaving 10 bases between them. The CDR3 nucleotides read TGCGCCAGCAGCCAAGGTGGTCTAAACTACAATGAGCAGTTCTTC. It specifies CASSQGGLNYNEQFF.

The chain couples TRBV6-1 to TRBJ1-1, with TRBD1 identical over 7 bases. The CDR3 contains 17 residues. J lost 6 bases, V lost 4 bases, and 17 bases had no gene match. Germline CDR1 MNHNS, CDR2 SASEGT. The CDR3 loop reads CASSAPVGQRLIAEAFF. As DNA, the CDR3 is TGTGCCAGCAGTGCCCCCGTGGGACAGAGGCTGATAGCTGAAGCTTTCTTT.

CDR3 amino acids: CASRGPGGRGLENYGYTF. The DNA for the CDR3 is TGTGCAAGTCGCGGTCCGGGGGGGCGAGGGTTGGAGAACTATGGCTACACCTTC. The V gene is TRBV12-2, the J gene TRBJ1-2. TRBV12-2 is reported as a pseudogene. This CDR3 is 18 amino acids long.

The rearrangement joins TRBV30 to TRBJ2-7; TRBD2 might be the D (6 bases). V was shortened by 4 bases and J by 6 bases, with 22 bases between the two germline ends. This CDR3 contains 15 residues. CDR1 and CDR2 from the germline V gene are GTSNPN and SVGIG (reference sequence). The CDR3 DNA reads as TGTGCCTGGAACGATCCGGGAGCTCGCCCCCCCGAGCAGTACTTC. It translates to CAWNDPGARPPEQYF. Drawing the rest from reference TRBV30 and TRBJ2-7, the complete variable domain is SQTIHQWPATLVQPVGSPLSLECTVEGTSNPNLYWYRQAAGRGLQLLFYSVGIGQISSEVPQNLSASRPQDRQFILSSKKLLLSDSGFYLCAWNDPGARPPEQYFGPGTRLTVT.

The CDR3 spells CASSTESQLGYTF. DNA for the CDR3: TGTGCCAGCAGCACGGAAAGTCAGTTGGGCTACACCTTC. The J gene is TRBJ1-2, the V gene TRBV21-1. TRBV21-1 is a pseudogene. This CDR3 spans 13 amino acids.

This rearrangement joins TRBV5-1 to TRBJ1-1, with unresolved D. Germline V gene lookup returns CDR1 SGHRS and CDR2 YFSETQ. This CDR3 has 14 residues. Trimming took off 1 base at V and 0 bases at J, with 7 bases between the two ends. The CDR3: CASSLSQLNTEAFF. Here the CDR3 DNA reads TGCGCCAGCAGCTTGTCGCAGCTGAACACTGAAGCTTTCTTT.

The chain employs TRBV2 and TRBJ1-1; D ambiguous. CDR3 length: 11 amino acids. Germline CDR1 reads SNHLY; CDR2 reads FYNNEI. The germline V and J ends were trimmed by 8 bases and 9 bases, with 13 bases remaining between them. CDR3: CASVDGPQAFF. The CDR3 DNA is TGTGCCAGCGTGGACGGCCCGCAAGCTTTCTTT.

The chain couples TRBV6-1 to TRBJ1-4; no clear D gene. The CDR3 totals 15 residues. V lost 6 bases and J lost 8, with 19 bases in between. Germline CDR1 and CDR2: MNHNS and SASEGT. The DNA of the CDR3 is TGTGCCAGCAGACCGGACGGGCACACGACGGAAAAACTGTTTTTT. It codes for CASRPDGHTTEKLFF.

This chain uses TRBV6-5 with TRBJ1-5, with D possibly being TRBD1 (6 bases). Deletions cut 2 bases from V and 4 bases from J, with 12 bases between. The CDR3 runs 15 residues. The germline V gene has CDR1 MNHEY and CDR2 SVGAGI. The CDR3 sequence: CASSYTTGTNQPQHF. CDR3 in DNA: TGTGCCAGCAGTTACACAACAGGGACGAATCAGCCCCAGCATTTT.

This sequence joins TRBV28 and TRBJ2-1, with 10 bases matching TRBD2. The CDR3 length is 14 residues. Germline trimming cut 8 bases from V and 6 bases from J; bases unmatched to any gene: 7. Germline V gene lookup returns CDR1 MDHEN and CDR2 SYDVKM. For the CDR3, the DNA is TGTGCCAGCGCTGGACTAGCGGAACGCAATGAGCAGTTCTTC. Translating it yields CASAGLAERNEQFF.

In its sample, this clone was seen once. CDR3 region: CASSGLYEQYF. The CDR3 region has the DNA TGTGCCAGCAGTGGCCTCTACGAGCAGTACTTC. The chain links TRBV25-1 to TRBJ2-7; unclear D gene. There are 11 residues in the CDR3. The V end lost 4 bases, the J end lost 3 bases, and 4 bases lay between the germline ends. In germline, CDR1 is MGHDK, CDR2 SYGVNS.

This chain joins TRBV27 and TRBJ2-7, with D maybe TRBD1 (6 bases). This CDR3 region has 15 residues. Trimming removed 8 bases from V and 7 bases from J, with 24 bases in between. Per the germline V gene, CDR1 is MNHEY and CDR2 is SMNVEV (reference sequence). CDR3 nucleotide sequence: TGTGCCAGCGGATCCTTAGGCGCAGGGGCAGGGGAGCAGTACTTC. This sequence encodes CASGSLGAGAGEQYF.

This clone was seen only a few times. This rearrangement joins TRBV7-6 to TRBJ2-1; D possibly corresponds to TRBD2 (5 bases). CDR1 and CDR2 (germline): SGHVS, FNYEAQ. V was trimmed by 8 bases and J by 7 bases, leaving 21 bases between them. The CDR3 has 15 residues. As DNA, the CDR3 is TGTGCCAGCCGCTCGACTGTCCAGGAGGAAAATGAGCAGTTCTTC. Translating gives CASRSTVQEENEQFF. Filled out from reference TRBV7-6 and TRBJ2-1, the complete variable domain reads GAGVSQSPRYKVTKRGQDVALRCDPISGHVSLYWYRQALGQGPEFLTYFNYEAQQDKSGLPNDRFSAERPEGSISTLTIQRTEQRDSAMYRCASRSTVQEENEQFFGPGTRLTVL.